The T cell receptor (beta chain) under discussion was sequenced for a study of tissue T cells after allogeneic stem cell transplantation (dated by TCRdb to the early 2020s). For context, the study as a whole: Using research autopsies of patients with and without GVHD, plus mouse models of GVHD, the study profiled TCR beta repertoires across many tissues. On the human side, the study was prospective and observational, with no blinding or randomization.

This specimen's time point label, interpreted: mouse harvest day 7 after allogeneic transplant. Each mouse graft consisted of 10^7 T-cell-depleted bone marrow cells plus 10^6 splenic CD5+ T cells and was given by tail vein injection. GVHD in mice was modeled with a major MHC-mismatch B6 (H2b) into BALB/c (H2d) model, and tissues were profiled at day 7 or 14. Mouse tissues and retro-orbital blood were harvested on day 7 or 14 post-transplant using separate sterile tools per animal; livers were flushed beforehand. Before genomic DNA was isolated with the DNeasy Blood & Tissue Kit, mouse tissues were minced with razor blades in buffered saline. The research as a whole found: The study did not establish which tissue TCRs were alloreactive or antigen-specific, and some clones may have been host cells that persisted. Not many T cell clones showed up in more than one patient, yet clustering based on motifs uncovered repertoire signatures that were shared across patients in a tissue-specific way. The patient cohort was small and clinically heterogeneous, and sampling depth was acknowledged as a limitation. Within patients, how anatomically similar the tissues were was a key factor in shaping TCR repertoire composition, regardless of disease or transplant status. Blood and spleen T cells captured only a limited portion of the TCR repertoire detected in tissues, in both patients and mice.

Libraries were built with the immunoSEQ multiplex PCR assay. Adaptive Biotechnologies performed the TCRbeta CDR3 sequencing at survey depth and reported CDR3 sequences, V/J genes, productive frequency and template counts. TCR beta CDR3 regions were amplified from genomic DNA rather than RNA. The paper's data handling went like this. Jensen-Shannon divergence was used to quantify pairwise repertoire overlap between tissues, with a value of 1 indicating complete divergence and a value of 0 indicating identical repertoires. Tissues were clustered by single-linkage agglomerative hierarchical clustering of pairwise JSD values, and the clustering results were displayed as dendrograms. GLIPH2 was run on all patient samples with simulation_depth 1000, kmer_min_depth 3 and cdr3_length_cutoff 8, and groups with more than two unique CDR3s were retained. A standardized tissue-overlap score was calculated by extrapolating Jaccard GLIPH-group overlap across patients to a standard repertoire size of 1000 clones. Associations of diversity with clinical or experimental variables used linear mixed-effect models with tissue fixed effects and individual random effects. Entries here come from immuneACCESS through TCRdb and include only in-frame sequences with V and J called. Some clones fail to appear in such tables; in the studies checked, an unresolved V gene covers under half of the shortfall, and the cause of the remainder is unknown. That table furnishes V, J and clone size, whereas the DNA furnished D and trimming. The sample data list roughly 7,300 clones, and roughly half of these were observed just once. The ten most abundant clones make up roughly 4.9% of the sample.

Looking up the germline V gene (reference sequence) yields CDR1 LGHNA and CDR2 YNLKQL. The CDR3 has 14 amino acids, counting the end cysteine and phenylalanine. The DNA shown is the part of the CDR3 that was read: 39 bases, in frame from base 1. V ends up 3 bases short and J 1 base short, with an unmatched junction base count of 1. This clone was seen only a few times. Its target antigen remains unknown. With a mouse as the source, gene names and germline sequences are drawn from the mouse. Read sequence stops 1 residue before the CDR3 end, and the germline J gene provides the missing end. The clonotype comes from a female BALB/c mouse given C57BL/6 T cells with graft-versus-host disease after an allogeneic hematopoietic cell transplant. The sequence is built from TRBV5 and TRBJ2-4; 7 bases in the junction line up with TRBD2. Sequenced input: gut tissue. The CDR3 has the sequence CASSQLGGQNTLYF. Partial CDR3 DNA: TGTGCCAGCAGCCAGCTGGGGGGTCAAAACACCTTGTAC.